These 13 T cell receptor beta chains were all obtained from the same sample, sequenced in a study of cytomegalovirus exposure and HLA in healthy donors. The data were produced by immunoSEQ multiplex PCR, yet TCRdb's version contains in-frame clones alone and is incomplete. The repertoire includes 150,000 or so clones, approximately 90% of them detected once, and approximately 1.4% sits in the top ten. Sequenced input: PBMCs. The receptors originated from a young woman in good health and CMV-seronegative.

This chain uses TRBV25-1 with TRBJ1-2; D unresolved. The CDR3 has 14 residues. The V end was cut by 3 bases, the J end by 8 bases, with 16 bases between. Germline loops: CDR1 MGHDK, CDR2 SYGVNS. The CDR3 region is CASSEDAGQWGYTF. CDR3 nucleotide sequence: TGTGCCAGCAGTGAGGACGCGGGCCAGTGGGGCTACACCTTC.

This chain joins TRBV5-6 and TRBJ1-1, with a possible D match to TRBD1 (5 bases). Germline CDR1 and CDR2: SGHDT and YYEEEE. The CDR3 loop spans 12 amino acids. The germline V and J ends were trimmed by 6 bases and 10 bases, with 16 bases remaining between them. CDR3 amino acids: CASTPRRGLAFF. The DNA of the CDR3 is TGTGCCAGCACTCCTAGGAGGGGTCTAGCTTTCTTT.

The CDR3 is CASSPPRDSYNEQFF. The CDR3, as DNA: TGCGCCAGCAGCCCCCCCCGGGACAGTTACAATGAGCAGTTCTTC. The chain has TRBV5-1 and TRBJ2-1; 7 bases agree with TRBD1. The CDR3 is made up of 15 amino acids. Per the germline V gene, CDR1 is SGHRS and CDR2 is YFSETQ. Trimming cost V 4 bases and J 4 bases; bases outside gene matches: 8.

The V call is TRBV9, the J call TRBJ2-1, with 9 bases aligning to TRBD2. This CDR3 contains 19 residues. J gave up 3 bases and V 4 bases, and 17 bases lay outside the gene matches. Per the germline V gene, CDR1 is SGDLS and CDR2 is YYNGEE. CDR3 loop: CASSPEGSERGVIYNEQFF. The CDR3 DNA sequence: TGTGCCAGCAGCCCAGAGGGTTCCGAGCGGGGGGTAATCTACAATGAGCAGTTCTTC.

V is TRBV5-4 and J is TRBJ2-3, with a possible D match to TRBD1 (5 bases). V dropped 2 bases and J dropped 2 bases, with 12 bases sitting between them. The germline V gene has CDR1 SGHNT and CDR2 YYREEE (reference sequence). The CDR3 totals 15 residues. CDR3 region: CASSLELTVTDTQYF. CDR3 coding DNA: TGTGCCAGCAGCTTAGAGCTGACAGTCACAGATACGCAGTATTTT. The entire variable domain, with the rest obtained from reference TRBV5-4 and TRBJ2-3, is as follows: ETGVTQSPTHLIKTRGQQVTLRCSSQSGHNTVSWYQQALGQGPQFIFQYYREEENGRGNFPPRFSGLQFPNYSSELNVNALELDDSALYLCASSLELTVTDTQYFGPGTRLTVL.

The chain's CDR3 is CAISADGTGRYNEQFF. CDR3 in DNA: TGTGCCATCAGCGCGGATGGGACAGGGAGATACAATGAGCAGTTCTTC. The V gene is TRBV10-3, the J gene TRBJ2-1; 9 nucleotides align to TRBD1. The CDR3 consists of 16 residues. With 6 bases clipped from V and 4 bases from J, the junction kept 10 bases outside the gene matches. Germline loops: CDR1 ENHRY, CDR2 SYGVKD.

V is TRBV5-6 and J is TRBJ2-3; no clear D gene. V lost 0 bases and J lost 0, with 8 bases in between. The CDR3 runs 15 residues. Germline CDR1 SGHDT, CDR2 YYEEEE. This CDR3 reads CASSLAVTSTDTQYF. CDR3 coding DNA: TGTGCCAGCAGCTTGGCCGTGACTAGCACAGATACGCAGTATTTT.

This chain joins TRBV29-1 and TRBJ2-3, with D perhaps matching TRBD2 (6 bases). CDR1 is SQVTM and CDR2 is ANQGSEA in the germline V gene. The CDR3 extends over 15 amino acids. The germline V and J ends were trimmed by 6 bases and 8 bases, with 24 bases remaining between them. The CDR3 sequence is CSVSRGTAIEATQYF. As DNA, the CDR3 is TGCAGCGTCAGCCGTGGGACTGCGATAGAGGCTACGCAGTATTTT.

The rearrangement joins TRBV5-5 to TRBJ2-7; 10 bases line up with TRBD2. V lost 0 bases, J lost 0 bases, and 15 bases stayed unmatched. Germline V gives CDR1 SGHKS, CDR2 YYEKEE (reference sequence). This CDR3 has 20 amino acids. CDR3 sequence reads: CASSLEFRWLAGASSYEQYF. In DNA, the CDR3 is TGTGCCAGCAGCTTGGAATTTAGGTGGCTAGCGGGGGCCAGCTCCTACGAGCAGTACTTC. Together with reference TRBV5-5 and TRBJ2-7, the CDR3 gives the full variable domain: DAGVTQSPTHLIKTRGQQVTLRCSPISGHKSVSWYQQVLGQGPQFIFQYYEKEERGRGNFPDRFSARQFPNYSSELNVNALLLGDSALYLCASSLEFRWLAGASSYEQYFGPGTRLTVT.

This clone was counted a few times. In DNA, the CDR3 is TGCGCCAGCAGCCCCAACCACAGGGCCGCGTTAGGCACAGATACGCAGTATTTT. Translated, it gives CASSPNHRAALGTDTQYF. J is TRBJ2-3 and V is TRBV5-1, with a weak D call TRBD1 (6 bases). Trimming pared 4 bases from V and 1 base from J, leaving 22 bases between. The CDR3 runs to 18 residues. CDR1 is SGHRS, CDR2 YFSETQ, per germline.

This clone was observed once. This chain joins TRBV10-2 and TRBJ1-6; D not certain. Trimming cost V 7 bases and J 8 bases, with 12 bases left between them. Germline V gene data show CDR1 as WSHSY and CDR2 as SAAADI. The CDR3 has 13 residues. The CDR3 region is CASTVGGHSPLHF. In DNA, the CDR3 is TGCGCCAGCACGGTGGGAGGCCATTCACCCCTCCACTTT.

In regard to this clone: This same CDR3 is encoded by further DNA sequences in the sample. V is TRBV5-6 and J is TRBJ2-7; D call uncertain. V was pared by 5 bases and J by 0 bases, with 21 bases between. This CDR3 region has 17 residues. The V gene's germline CDR1 is SGHDT and CDR2 YYEEEE. The CDR3 DNA reads as TGTGCCAGCAGTACCTCCTTCCCTCTTAGTAACTCCTACGAGCAGTACTTC. Translated, it gives CASSTSFPLSNSYEQYF. Variable domain in full (rest from reference TRBV5-6 and TRBJ2-7): DAGVTQSPTHLIKTRGQQVTLRCSPKSGHDTVSWYQQALGQGPQFIFQYYEEEERQRGNFPDRFSGHQFPNYSSELNVNALLLGDSALYLCASSTSFPLSNSYEQYFGPGTRLTVT.

V usage is TRBV6-1 and J usage is TRBJ1-3, with a tentative D call TRBD1 (6 bases). The CDR3 runs 15 residues. In germline, CDR1 is MNHNS, CDR2 SASEGT. Trimming pared 5 bases from V and 0 bases from J, leaving 11 bases between. The CDR3 DNA reads TGTGCCAGCAGTTTACAGGGCTTCTCTGGAAACACCATATATTTT. Amino acid sequence: CASSLQGFSGNTIYF.